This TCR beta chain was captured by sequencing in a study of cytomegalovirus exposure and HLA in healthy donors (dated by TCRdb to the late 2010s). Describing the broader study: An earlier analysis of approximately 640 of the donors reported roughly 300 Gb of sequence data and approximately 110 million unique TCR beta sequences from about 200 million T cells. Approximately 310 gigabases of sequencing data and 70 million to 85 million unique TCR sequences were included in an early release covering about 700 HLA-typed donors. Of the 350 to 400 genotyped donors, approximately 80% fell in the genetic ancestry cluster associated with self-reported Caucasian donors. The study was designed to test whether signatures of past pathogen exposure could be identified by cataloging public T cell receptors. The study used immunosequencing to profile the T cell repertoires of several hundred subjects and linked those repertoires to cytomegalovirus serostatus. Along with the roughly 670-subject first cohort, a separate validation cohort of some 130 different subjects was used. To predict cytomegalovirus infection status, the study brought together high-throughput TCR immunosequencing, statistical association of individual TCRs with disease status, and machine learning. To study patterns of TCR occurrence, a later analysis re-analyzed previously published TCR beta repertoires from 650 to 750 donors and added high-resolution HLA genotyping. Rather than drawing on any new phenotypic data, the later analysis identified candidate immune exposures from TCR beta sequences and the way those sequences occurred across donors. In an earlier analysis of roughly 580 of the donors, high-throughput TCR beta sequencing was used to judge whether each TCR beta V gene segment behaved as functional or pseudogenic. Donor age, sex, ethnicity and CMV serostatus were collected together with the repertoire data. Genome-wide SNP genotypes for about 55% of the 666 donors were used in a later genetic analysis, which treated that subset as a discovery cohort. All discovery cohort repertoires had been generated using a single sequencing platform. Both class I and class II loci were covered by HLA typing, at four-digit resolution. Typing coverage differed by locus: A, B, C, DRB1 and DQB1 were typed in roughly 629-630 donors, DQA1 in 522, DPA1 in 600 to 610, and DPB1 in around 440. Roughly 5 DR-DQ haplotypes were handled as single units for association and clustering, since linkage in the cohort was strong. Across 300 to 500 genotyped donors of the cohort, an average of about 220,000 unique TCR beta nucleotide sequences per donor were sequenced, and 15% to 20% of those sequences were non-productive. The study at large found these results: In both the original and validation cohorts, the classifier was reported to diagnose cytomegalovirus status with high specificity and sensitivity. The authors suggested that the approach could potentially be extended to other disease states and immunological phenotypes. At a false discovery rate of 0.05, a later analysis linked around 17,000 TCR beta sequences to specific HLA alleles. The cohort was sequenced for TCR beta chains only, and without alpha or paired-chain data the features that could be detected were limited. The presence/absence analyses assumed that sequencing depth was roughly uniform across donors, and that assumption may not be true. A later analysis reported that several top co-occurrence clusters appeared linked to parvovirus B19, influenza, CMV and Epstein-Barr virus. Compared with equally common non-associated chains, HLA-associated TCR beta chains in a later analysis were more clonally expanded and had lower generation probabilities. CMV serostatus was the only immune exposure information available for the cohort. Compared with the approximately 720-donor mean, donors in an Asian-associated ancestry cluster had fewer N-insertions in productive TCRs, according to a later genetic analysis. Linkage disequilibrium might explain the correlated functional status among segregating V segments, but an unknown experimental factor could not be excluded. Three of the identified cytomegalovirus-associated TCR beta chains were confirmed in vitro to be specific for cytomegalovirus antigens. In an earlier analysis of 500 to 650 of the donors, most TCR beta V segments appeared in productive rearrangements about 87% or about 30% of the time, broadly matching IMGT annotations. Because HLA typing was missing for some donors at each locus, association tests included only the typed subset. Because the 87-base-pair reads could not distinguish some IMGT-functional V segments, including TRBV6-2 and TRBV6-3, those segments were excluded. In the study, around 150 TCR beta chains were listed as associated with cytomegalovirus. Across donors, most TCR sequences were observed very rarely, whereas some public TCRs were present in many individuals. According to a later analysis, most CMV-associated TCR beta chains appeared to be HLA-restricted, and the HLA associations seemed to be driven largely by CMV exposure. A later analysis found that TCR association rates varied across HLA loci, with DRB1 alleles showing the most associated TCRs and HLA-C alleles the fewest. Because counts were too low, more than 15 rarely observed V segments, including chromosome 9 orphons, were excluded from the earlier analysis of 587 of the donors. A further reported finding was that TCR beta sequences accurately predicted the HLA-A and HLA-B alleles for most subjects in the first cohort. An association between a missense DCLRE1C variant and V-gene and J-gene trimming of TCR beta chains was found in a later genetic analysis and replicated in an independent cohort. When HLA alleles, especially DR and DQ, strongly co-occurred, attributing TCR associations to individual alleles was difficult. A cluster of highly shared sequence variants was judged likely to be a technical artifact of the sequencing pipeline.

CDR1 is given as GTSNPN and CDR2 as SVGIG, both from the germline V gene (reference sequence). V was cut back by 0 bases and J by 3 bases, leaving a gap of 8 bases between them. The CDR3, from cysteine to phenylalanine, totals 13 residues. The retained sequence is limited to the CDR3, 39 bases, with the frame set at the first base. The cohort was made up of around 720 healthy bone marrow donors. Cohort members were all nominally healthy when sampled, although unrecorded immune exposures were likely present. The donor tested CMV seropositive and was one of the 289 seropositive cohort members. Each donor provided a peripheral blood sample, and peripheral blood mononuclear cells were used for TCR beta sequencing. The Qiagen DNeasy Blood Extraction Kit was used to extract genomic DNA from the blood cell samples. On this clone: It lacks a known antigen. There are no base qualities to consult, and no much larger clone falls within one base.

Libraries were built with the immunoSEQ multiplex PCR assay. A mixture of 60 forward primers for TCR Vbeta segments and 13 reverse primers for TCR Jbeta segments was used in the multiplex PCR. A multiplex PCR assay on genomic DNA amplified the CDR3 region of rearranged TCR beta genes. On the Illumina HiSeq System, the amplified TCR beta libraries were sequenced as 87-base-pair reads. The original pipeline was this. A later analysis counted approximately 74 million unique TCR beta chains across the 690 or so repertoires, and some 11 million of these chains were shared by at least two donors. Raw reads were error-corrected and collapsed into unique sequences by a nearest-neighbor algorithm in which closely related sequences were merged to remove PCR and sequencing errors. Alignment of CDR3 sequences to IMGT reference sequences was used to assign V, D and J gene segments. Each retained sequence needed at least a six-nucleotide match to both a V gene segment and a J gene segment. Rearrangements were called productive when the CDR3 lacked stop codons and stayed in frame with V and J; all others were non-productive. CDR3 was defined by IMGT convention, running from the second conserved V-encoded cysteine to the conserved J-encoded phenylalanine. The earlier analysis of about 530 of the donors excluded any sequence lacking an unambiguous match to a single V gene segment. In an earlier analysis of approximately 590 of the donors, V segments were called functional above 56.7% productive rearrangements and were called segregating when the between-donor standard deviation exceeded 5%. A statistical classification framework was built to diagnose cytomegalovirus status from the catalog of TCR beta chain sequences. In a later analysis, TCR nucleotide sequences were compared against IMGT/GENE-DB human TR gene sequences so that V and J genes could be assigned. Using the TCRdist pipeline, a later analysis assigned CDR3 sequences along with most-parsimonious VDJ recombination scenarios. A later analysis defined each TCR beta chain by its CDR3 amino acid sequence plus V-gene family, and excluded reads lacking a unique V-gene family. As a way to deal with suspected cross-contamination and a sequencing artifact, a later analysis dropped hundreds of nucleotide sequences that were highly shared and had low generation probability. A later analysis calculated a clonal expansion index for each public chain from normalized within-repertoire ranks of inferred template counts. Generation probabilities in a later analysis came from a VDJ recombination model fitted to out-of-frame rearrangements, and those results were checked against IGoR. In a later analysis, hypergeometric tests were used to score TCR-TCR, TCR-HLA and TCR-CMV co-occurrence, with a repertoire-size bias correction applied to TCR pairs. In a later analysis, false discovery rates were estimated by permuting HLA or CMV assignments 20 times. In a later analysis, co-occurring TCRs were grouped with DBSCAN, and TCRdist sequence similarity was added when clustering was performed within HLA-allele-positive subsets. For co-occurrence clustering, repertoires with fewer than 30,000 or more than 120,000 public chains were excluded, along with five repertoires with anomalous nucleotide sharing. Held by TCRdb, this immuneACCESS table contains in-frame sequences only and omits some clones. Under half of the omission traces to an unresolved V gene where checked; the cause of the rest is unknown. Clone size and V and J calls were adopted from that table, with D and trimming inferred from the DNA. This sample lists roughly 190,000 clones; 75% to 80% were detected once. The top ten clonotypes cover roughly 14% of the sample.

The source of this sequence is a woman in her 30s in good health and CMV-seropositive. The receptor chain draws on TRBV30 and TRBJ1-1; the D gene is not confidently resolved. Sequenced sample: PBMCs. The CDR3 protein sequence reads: CAWSVIRDTEAFF. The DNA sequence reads TGTGCCTGGAGTGTAATCCGGGACACTGAAGCTTTCTTT.